The source of this T cell receptor beta chain is a study of blood T cell repertoires in COVID-19. Study-wide context: The origin of the acute and convalescent COVID-19 samples was the United States, Italy and Spain. Nucleic acid was either cDNA or gDNA, and it came from T cells, B-cell-depleted T cells, or PBMCs.

Sequencing used immunoSEQ multiplex PCR; TCRdb keeps in-frame clones, though not all of them. The sample carries more than 65,000 clones, about 70% recorded once. Sequencing used peripheral blood. The sequence was obtained from a woman of 80 years or more with active or convalescent COVID-19.

The CDR3, as DNA: TGTGCCAGCAGTCGTCCCGGGACAGCTGACTACGAGCAGTACTTC. The encoded protein is CASSRPGTADYEQYF. The chain links TRBV6-5 to TRBJ2-7; 7 nucleotides match TRBD1. With V trimmed by 5 bases and J by 3 bases, 10 bases remained unmatched. The CDR3 length is 15 residues. The germline gives CDR1 MNHEY, CDR2 SVGAGI.